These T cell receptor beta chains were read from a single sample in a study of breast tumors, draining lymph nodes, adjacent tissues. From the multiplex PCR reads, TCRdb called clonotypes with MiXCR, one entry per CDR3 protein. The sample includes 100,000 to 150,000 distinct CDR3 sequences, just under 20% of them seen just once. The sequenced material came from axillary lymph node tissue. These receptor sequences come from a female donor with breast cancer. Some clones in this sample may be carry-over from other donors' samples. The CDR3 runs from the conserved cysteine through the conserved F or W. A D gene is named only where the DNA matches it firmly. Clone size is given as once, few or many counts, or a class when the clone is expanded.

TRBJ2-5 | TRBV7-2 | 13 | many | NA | TGTGCCAGCAGCTTAGTAGCTCAAGAGACCCAGTACTTC | CASSLVAQETQYF
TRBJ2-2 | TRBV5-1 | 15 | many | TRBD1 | TGCGCCAGCAGCCCCCTTACAGGGGATGCCGGGGAGCTGTTTTTT | CASSPLTGDAGELFF
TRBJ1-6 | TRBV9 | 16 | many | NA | TGTGCCAGCAGCGTAGGGGTTGGGGAGTATAATTCACCCCTCCACTTT | CASSVGVGEYNSPLHF
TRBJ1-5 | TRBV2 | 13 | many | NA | TGTGCCAGCACACCGACAGGTAATCAGCCCCAGCATTTT | CASTPTGNQPQHF
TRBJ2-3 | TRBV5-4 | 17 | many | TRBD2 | TGTGCCAGCAGCCCCCGGACTAGCGGGAGCCCCGCAGATACGCAGTATTTT | CASSPRTSGSPADTQYF
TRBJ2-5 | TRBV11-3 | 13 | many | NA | TGTGCCAGCAGCCTAAGGGTAGGGGAGACCCAGTACTTC | CASSLRVGETQYF
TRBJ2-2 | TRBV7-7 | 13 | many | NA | TGTGCTAGCAGTCCCGGGAACACCGGGGAGCTGTTTTTT | CASSPGNTGELFF
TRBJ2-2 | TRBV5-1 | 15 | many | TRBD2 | TGCGCCAGCAGCTTGATTAGCGGGAGTAACGGGGAGCTGTTTTTT | CASSLISGSNGELFF
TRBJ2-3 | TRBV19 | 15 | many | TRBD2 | TGTGCCAGTAGGATGGCGGGGGGGCGCACAGATACGCAGTATTTT | CASRMAGGRTDTQYF
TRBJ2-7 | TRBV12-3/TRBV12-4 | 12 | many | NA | TGTGCCAGCAGTTTAGCGGTCTACGAGCAGTACTTC | CASSLAVYEQYF